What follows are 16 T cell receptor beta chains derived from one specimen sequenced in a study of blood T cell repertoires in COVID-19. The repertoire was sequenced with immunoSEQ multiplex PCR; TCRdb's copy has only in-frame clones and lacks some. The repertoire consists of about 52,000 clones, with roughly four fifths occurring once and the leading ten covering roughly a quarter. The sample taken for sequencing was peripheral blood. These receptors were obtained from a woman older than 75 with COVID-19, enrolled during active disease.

The CDR3 DNA is TGTGCCAGTAGTCCCCAGGGGTCCTTATCCTACGAGCAGTACTTC. This gives the protein CASSPQGSLSYEQYF. V and J are TRBV19 and TRBJ2-7; TRBD1 might be the D (6 bases). In germline, CDR1 is LNHDA, CDR2 SQIVND (reference sequence). The V gene lost 5 bases and the J gene lost 1 base, with 15 bases spanning the gap. The CDR3 is made up of 15 amino acids. Complete variable domain (other parts from reference TRBV19 and TRBJ2-7): DGGITQSPKYLFRKEGQNVTLSCEQNLNHDAMYWYRQDPGQGLRLIYYSQIVNDFQKGDIAEGYSVSREKKESFPLTVTSAQKNPTAFYLCASSPQGSLSYEQYFGPGTRLTVT.

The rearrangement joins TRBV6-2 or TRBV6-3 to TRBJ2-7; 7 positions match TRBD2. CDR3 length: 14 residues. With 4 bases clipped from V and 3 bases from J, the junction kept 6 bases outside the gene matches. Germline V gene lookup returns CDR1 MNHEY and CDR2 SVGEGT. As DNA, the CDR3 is TGTGCCAGCAGTTCGGTGCGGGAGAGCTACGAGCAGTACTTC. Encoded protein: CASSSVRESYEQYF.

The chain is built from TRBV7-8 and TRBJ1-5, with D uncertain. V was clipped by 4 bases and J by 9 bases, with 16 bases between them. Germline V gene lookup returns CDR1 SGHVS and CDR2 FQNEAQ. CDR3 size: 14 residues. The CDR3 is CASSSHDTDGPQHF. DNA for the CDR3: TGTGCCAGCAGCTCACACGACACCGATGGGCCCCAGCATTTT. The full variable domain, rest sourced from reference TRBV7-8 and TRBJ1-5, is GAGVSQSPRYKVAKRGQDVALRCDPISGHVSLFWYQQALGQGPEFLTYFQNEAQLDKSGLPSDRFFAERPEGSVSTLKIQRTQQEDSAVYLCASSSHDTDGPQHFGDGTRLSIL.

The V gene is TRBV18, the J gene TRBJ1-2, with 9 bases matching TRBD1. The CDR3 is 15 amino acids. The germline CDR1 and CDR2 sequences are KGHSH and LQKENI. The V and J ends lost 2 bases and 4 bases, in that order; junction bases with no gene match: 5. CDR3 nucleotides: TGTGCCAGCTCACCAGGGGGACAGGGAATCTATGGCTACACCTTC. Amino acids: CASSPGGQGIYGYTF.

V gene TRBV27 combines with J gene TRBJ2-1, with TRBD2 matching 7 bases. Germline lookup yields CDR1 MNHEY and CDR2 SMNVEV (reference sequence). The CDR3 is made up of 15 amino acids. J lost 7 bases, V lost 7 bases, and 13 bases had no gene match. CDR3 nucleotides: TGTGCCAGCACCTCCCGGGGGAGGGCTGTAAATGAGCAGTTCTTC. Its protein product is CASTSRGRAVNEQFF.

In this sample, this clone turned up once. The DNA for the CDR3 is TGTGCCATCAGTAGGGCGGGAGGGTTTTACGAGCAGTACTTC. This encodes CAISRAGGFYEQYF. This sequence joins TRBV10-3 and TRBJ2-7, with 9 bases that match TRBD2. The CDR3 spans 14 residues. Germline lookup yields CDR1 ENHRY and CDR2 SYGVKD. The J segment lost 4 bases and the V segment lost 5 bases, leaving 6 bases of the junction unmatched.

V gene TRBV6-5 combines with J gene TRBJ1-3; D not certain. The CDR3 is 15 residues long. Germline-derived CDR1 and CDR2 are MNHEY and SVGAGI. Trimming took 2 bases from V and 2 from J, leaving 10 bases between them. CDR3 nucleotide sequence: TGTGCCAGCAGTTACAGGAGTCCTCCTGGAAACACCATATATTTT. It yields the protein CASSYRSPPGNTIYF.

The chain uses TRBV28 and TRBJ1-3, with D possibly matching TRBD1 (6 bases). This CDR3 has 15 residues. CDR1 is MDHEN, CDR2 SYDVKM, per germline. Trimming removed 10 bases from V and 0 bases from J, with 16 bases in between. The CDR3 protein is CATAGAGLSGNTIYF. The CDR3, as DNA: TGTGCCACCGCGGGGGCGGGGCTCTCTGGAAACACCATATATTTT.

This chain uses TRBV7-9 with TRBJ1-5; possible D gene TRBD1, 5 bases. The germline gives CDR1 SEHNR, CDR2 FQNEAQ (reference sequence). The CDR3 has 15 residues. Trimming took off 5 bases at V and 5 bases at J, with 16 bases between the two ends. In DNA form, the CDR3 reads TGTGCCAGCAGCCTATACTACGGAGGGGATCAGCCCCAGCATTTT. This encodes CASSLYYGGDQPQHF.

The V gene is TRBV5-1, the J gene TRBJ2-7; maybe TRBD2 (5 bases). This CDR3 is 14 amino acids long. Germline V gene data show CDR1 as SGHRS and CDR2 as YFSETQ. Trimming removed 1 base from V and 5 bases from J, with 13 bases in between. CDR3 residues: CASSLLGLRDEQYF. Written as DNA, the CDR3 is TGCGCCAGCAGCTTGTTAGGGTTGAGGGACGAGCAGTACTTC. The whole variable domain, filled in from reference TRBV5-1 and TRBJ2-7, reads KAGVTQTPRYLIKTRGQQVTLSCSPISGHRSVSWYQQTPGQGLQFLFEYFSETQRNKGNFPGRFSGRQFSNSRSEMNVSTLELGDSALYLCASSLLGLRDEQYFGPGTRLTVT.

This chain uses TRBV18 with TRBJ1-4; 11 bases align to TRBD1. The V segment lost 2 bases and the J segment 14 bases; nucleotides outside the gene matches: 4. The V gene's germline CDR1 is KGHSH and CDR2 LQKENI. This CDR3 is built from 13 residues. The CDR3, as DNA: TGTGCCAGCTCACCATCCGGACAGGGGGCTCTGTTTTTT. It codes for CASSPSGQGALFF.

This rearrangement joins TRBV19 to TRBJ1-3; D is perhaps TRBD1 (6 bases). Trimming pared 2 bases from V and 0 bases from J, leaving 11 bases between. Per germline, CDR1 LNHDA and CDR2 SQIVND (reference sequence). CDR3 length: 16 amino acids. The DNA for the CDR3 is TGTGCCAGTAGTATACAGGGGCCGGGCTCTGGAAACACCATATATTTT. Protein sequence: CASSIQGPGSGNTIYF.

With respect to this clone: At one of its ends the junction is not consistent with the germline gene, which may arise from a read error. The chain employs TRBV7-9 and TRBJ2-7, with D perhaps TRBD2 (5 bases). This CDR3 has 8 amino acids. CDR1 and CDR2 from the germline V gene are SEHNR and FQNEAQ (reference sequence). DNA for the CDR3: TGTGCCAGCAGTCCGCGGGACTTC. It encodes CASSPRDF. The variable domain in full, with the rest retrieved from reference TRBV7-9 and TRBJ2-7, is DTGVSQNPRHKITKRGQNVTFRCDPISEHNRLYWYRQTLGQGPEFLTYFQNEAQLEKSRLLSDRFSAERPKGSFSTLEIQRTEQGDSAMYLCASSPRDFGPGTRLTVT.

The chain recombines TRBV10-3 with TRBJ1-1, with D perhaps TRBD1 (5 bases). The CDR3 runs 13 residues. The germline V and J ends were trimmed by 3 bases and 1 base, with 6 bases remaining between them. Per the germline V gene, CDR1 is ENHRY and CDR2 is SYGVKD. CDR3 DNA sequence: TGTGCCATCAGTGACAGGGCGAACACTGAAGCTTTCTTT. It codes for CAISDRANTEAFF.

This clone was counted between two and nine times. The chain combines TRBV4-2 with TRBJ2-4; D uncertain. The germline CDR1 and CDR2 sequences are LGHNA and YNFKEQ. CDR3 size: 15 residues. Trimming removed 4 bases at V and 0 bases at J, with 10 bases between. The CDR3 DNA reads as TGTGCCAGCAGCCTTAGAATCCTAGCCAAAAACATTCAGTACTTC. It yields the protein CASSLRILAKNIQYF.

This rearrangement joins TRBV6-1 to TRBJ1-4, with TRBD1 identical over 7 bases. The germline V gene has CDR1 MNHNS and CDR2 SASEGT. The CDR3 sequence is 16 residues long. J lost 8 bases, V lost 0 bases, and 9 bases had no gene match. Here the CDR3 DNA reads TGTGCCAGCAGTGAAGCGCTTCTTCAGGGGGTCGAAAAACTGTTTTTT. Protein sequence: CASSEALLQGVEKLFF.